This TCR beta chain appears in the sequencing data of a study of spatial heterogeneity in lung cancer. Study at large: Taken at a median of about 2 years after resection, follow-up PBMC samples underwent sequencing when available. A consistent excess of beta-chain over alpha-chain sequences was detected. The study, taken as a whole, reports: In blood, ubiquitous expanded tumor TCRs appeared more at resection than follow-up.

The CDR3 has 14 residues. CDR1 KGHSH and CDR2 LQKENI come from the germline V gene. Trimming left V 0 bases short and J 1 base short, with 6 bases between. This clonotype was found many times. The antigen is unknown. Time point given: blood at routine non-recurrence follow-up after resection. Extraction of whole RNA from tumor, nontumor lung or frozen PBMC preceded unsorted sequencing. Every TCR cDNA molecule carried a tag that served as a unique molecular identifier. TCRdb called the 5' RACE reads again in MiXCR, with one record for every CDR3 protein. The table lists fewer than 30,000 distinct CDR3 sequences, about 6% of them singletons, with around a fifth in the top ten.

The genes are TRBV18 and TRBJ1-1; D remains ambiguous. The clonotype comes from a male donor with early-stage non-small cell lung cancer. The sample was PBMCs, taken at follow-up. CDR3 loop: CASSPPGGNTEAFF. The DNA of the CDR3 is TGTGCCAGCTCACCACCCGGAGGGAACACTGAAGCTTTCTTT.